These 24 T cell receptor beta chains were sequenced from one sample in a study of spatial heterogeneity in lung cancer. Study observations and caveats: Expanded alpha and beta TCR counts within tumors tracked tumor mutation counts.

These receptors have no identified antigens. TCRdb redid the calling of the 5' RACE reads with MiXCR, one entry per CDR3 protein. Among 1,000 to 1,500 distinct CDR3 sequences listed, approximately 14% were seen once. The time point here: sample taken at primary tumor resection. Sequenced here: lung tumor tissue, sampled at surgery. The source of these receptors is a male donor with early-stage non-small cell lung cancer.

In this sample, this clonotype is medium-sized. This beta chain lies outside the target of a library built for alpha chains; its clone size means little. The V and J genes are TRBV29-1 and TRBJ1-1; D is perhaps TRBD1 (5 bases). V was shortened by 5 bases and J by 5 bases, with 18 bases between the two germline ends. The CDR3 totals 14 residues. The V gene's germline CDR1 is SQVTM and CDR2 ANQGSEA. For the CDR3, the DNA is TGCAGCGTTTATGGGGACCCCCGGAGGACTGAAGCTTTCTTT. Translation gives CSVYGDPRRTEAFF.

This clonotype ranks as medium-sized. Because this beta chain is a stray read in a library intended to capture alpha chains, its abundance should not be given much weight. The chain couples TRBV9 to TRBJ2-1; 8 bases line up with TRBD2. The trim removed 2 bases at V and 8 bases at J, leaving 9 bases unmatched. The CDR3 consists of 15 residues. Looked up from germline, CDR1 is SGDLS and CDR2 is YYNGEE. CDR3 coding DNA: TGTGCCAGCAGCGTCGCGGGACTAGAAGATTATGAGCAGTTCTTC. Its translation: CASSVAGLEDYEQFF.

Within the sample, this clonotype is medium-sized (0.01 to 0.1%). A library made for alpha chains picked up this beta chain off target, so its size means little. The rearrangement joins TRBV20-1 to TRBJ2-5; D unclear. The V gene lost 6 bases and the J gene lost 6 bases, with 8 bases spanning the gap. Per germline, CDR1 DFQATT and CDR2 SNEGSKA (reference sequence). The CDR3 consists of 10 residues. The CDR3 here is CSALDQTQYF. DNA for the CDR3: TGCAGTGCCCTCGACCAGACCCAGTACTTC.

This clonotype is large. Because this beta chain is a stray read in a library intended to capture alpha chains, its abundance should not be given much weight. V usage is TRBV7-6 and J usage is TRBJ2-5; 10 nucleotides match TRBD2. V was clipped by 8 bases and J by 4 bases; unmatched bases: 22. This CDR3 comprises 19 residues. The germline gives CDR1 SGHVS, CDR2 FNYEAQ. The CDR3 bases are TGTGCCAGCTTCCACCCTGGTCCTAGCGGGGGCGCTGGCCCAGAGACCCAGTACTTC. As protein: CASFHPGPSGGAGPETQYF. Variable domain in full (rest from reference TRBV7-6 and TRBJ2-5): GAGVSQSPRYKVTKRGQDVALRCDPISGHVSLYWYRQALGQGPEFLTYFNYEAQQDKSGLPNDRFSAERPEGSISTLTIQRTEQRDSAMYRCASFHPGPSGGAGPETQYFGPGTRLLVL.

This clonotype occurred many times. This beta chain is a stray read from a library made for alpha chains; its abundance is not meaningful. This rearrangement joins TRBV25-1 to TRBJ1-2, with D possibly TRBD1 on 5 matching bases. V was pared by 0 bases and J by 10 bases, with 18 bases between. The CDR3 spans 15 residues. Germline CDR1 is MGHDK and CDR2 is SYGVNS. The CDR3 bases are TGTGCCAGCAGTGAATATGGGGCCTACAGGAAGGACTACACCTTC. This codes for CASSEYGAYRKDYTF.

In its sample, this clonotype is medium-sized. This beta chain appears as a stray read in a library generated for alpha chains; its size is not informative. The rearrangement joins TRBV6-2 or TRBV6-3 to TRBJ2-3; no firm D call. V was clipped by 0 bases and J by 3 bases, with 7 bases between them. Germline-derived CDR1 and CDR2 are MNHEY and SVGEGT. This CDR3 region has 14 residues. The CDR3 sequence is CASSYSSRTDTQYF. The DNA for the CDR3 is TGTGCCAGCAGTTACTCTAGCCGAACAGATACGCAGTATTTT.

This clonotype is categorized as medium-sized (0.01 to 0.1%). Found in a library prepared for alpha chains, this beta chain is an off-target read, and its abundance has little meaning. J is TRBJ2-2 and V is TRBV5-1, with TRBD2 matching over 7 bases. The germline V gene has CDR1 SGHRS and CDR2 YFSETQ. The trim removed 2 bases at V and 7 bases at J, leaving 8 bases unmatched. The CDR3 runs 15 residues. The CDR3 coding sequence is TGCGCCAGCAGCTTCGGCGGCGGGAGCGGCGGGGAGCTGTTTTTT. Encoded protein: CASSFGGGSGGELFF.

This clonotype occurred many times. Because the library targeted alpha chains, this beta chain is an off-target read whose size means little. V gene TRBV9 combines with J gene TRBJ2-7; unclear D gene. The CDR3 extends over 15 amino acids. V was pared by 2 bases and J by 0 bases, with 12 bases between. Germline V gene lookup returns CDR1 SGDLS and CDR2 YYNGEE. CDR3 in amino acids: CASSVNPTHSYEQYF. CDR3 DNA: TGTGCCAGCAGCGTCAACCCAACACACTCCTACGAGCAGTACTTC.

This clonotype has a count of ten or more. Since a much larger clone is just one base distant, this may be a read error. This beta chain is off target for a library built for alpha chains, so its abundance means little. J is TRBJ1-6 and V is TRBV6-5; D is uncertain. Germline CDR1 MNHEY, CDR2 SVGAGI. The CDR3 sequence is 13 residues long. DNA for the CDR3: TGTGTCAGCTACAGTACCCTAGTGGGGCCCCTCCACTTT. Translation: CVSYSTLVGPLHF.

This clonotype is medium-sized by share. This beta chain appears as a stray read in a library generated for alpha chains; its size is not informative. The chain uses TRBV7-2 and TRBJ1-2; TRBD1 aligns across 7 bases. CDR3 size: 16 residues. Trimming cost V 1 base and J 0 bases; bases outside gene matches: 5. The germline CDR1 and CDR2 sequences are SGHTA and FQGNSA. CDR3 protein: CASSLGQGRANYGYTF. The CDR3 DNA reads TGTGCCAGCAGCTTAGGACAGGGCCGAGCTAACTATGGCTACACCTTC.

This clonotype was counted a single time. A library made for alpha chains picked up this beta chain off target, so its size means little. The rearrangement joins TRBV11-2 to TRBJ2-7; possibly TRBD1 for D (5 bases). V shed 4 bases and J shed 7 bases, with 14 bases lying between them. Germline values: CDR1 SGHAT, CDR2 FQNNGV. CDR3 length: 13 residues. Here the CDR3 reads CASSSQGPGEQYF. CDR3 DNA sequence: TGTGCCAGCAGCTCTCAGGGCCCAGGGGAGCAGTACTTC.

Within the sample, this clonotype is medium-sized. With the library built for alpha chains, this beta chain is off target and its frequency is not meaningful. The chain employs TRBV7-2 and TRBJ1-2; D possibly corresponds to TRBD1 (6 bases). The CDR3 is 15 residues long. Germline lookup yields CDR1 SGHTA and CDR2 FQGNSA. V lost 1 base and J lost 8, with 17 bases in between. The CDR3 coding sequence is TGTGCCAGCAGCTTAGTGGCCAGTCTGGGGGCGGGCTACACCTTC. This codes for CASSLVASLGAGYTF.

About this clonotype: A library prepared for alpha chains yielded this beta chain as an off-target read; its size is of little meaning. The chain employs TRBV6-5 and TRBJ1-5, with TRBD1 as a possible D gene (5 bases). The V end was cut by 8 bases, the J end by 2 bases, with 7 bases between. The CDR3 spans 12 residues. Germline V CDR1 and CDR2: MNHEY, SVGAGI. The CDR3 DNA is TGTGCCAGCCTACAGGGCAATCAGCCCCAGCATTTT. It is translated as CASLQGNQPQHF.

Note on this clonotype: This beta chain is a stray sequence in a library constructed for alpha chains; its clone size is not meaningful. The chain links TRBV19 to TRBJ2-1; D unclear. Germline CDR1 reads LNHDA; CDR2 reads SQIVND (reference sequence). Trimming pared 3 bases from V and 7 bases from J, leaving 13 bases between. This CDR3 contains 14 residues. The CDR3 is CASSIIDSGNEQFF. The CDR3 nucleotides are TGTGCCAGTAGTATTATAGACTCCGGGAATGAGCAGTTCTTC.

Worth noting for this clonotype: This beta chain is an unintended read in a library built for alpha chains; its size means little. This sequence joins TRBV7-2 and TRBJ2-1; TRBD1 aligns across 9 bases. The CDR3 totals 14 residues. Germline V gives CDR1 SGHTA, CDR2 FQGNSA. After removal of 2 bases from V and 15 bases from J, the junction contained 11 bases not matched to a gene. The CDR3 here is CASSLQGTGGNLFF. The DNA for the CDR3 is TGTGCCAGCAGCTTACAGGGCACAGGGGGCAATCTGTTCTTC.

Only a few counts were recorded for this clonotype. A library made for alpha chains picked up this beta chain off target, so its size means little. The J gene is TRBJ1-1, the V gene TRBV30; unclear D gene. V was pared by 3 bases and J by 0 bases, with 14 bases between. Per the germline V gene, CDR1 is GTSNPN and CDR2 is SVGIG (reference sequence). CDR3 length: 15 residues. The CDR3 nucleotides are TGTGCCTGGAGCCGGCCGGTCGGGATGAACACTGAAGCTTTCTTT. This gives the protein CAWSRPVGMNTEAFF.

By sample fraction, this clonotype is medium-sized (0.01 to 0.1%). A library prepared for alpha chains yielded this beta chain as an off-target read; its size is of little meaning. J is TRBJ2-7 and V is TRBV27; 9 bases are a match to TRBD1. The V gene end was trimmed by 4 bases and the J gene end by 1 base; junction bases not matched to a gene: 14. This CDR3 has 18 residues. The germline V gene has CDR1 MNHEY and CDR2 SMNVEV (reference sequence). The DNA of the CDR3 is TGTGCCAGCAGTTCATTTGGGGGCCTGGGGACAGGGTCCTACGAGCAGTACGTC. It is translated as CASSSFGGLGTGSYEQYV.

This clonotype counts as medium-sized. This beta chain turned up in a library designed for alpha chains; as an off-target read, its abundance says little. The chain is built from TRBV7-9 and TRBJ1-3; D may be TRBD1 (5 bases). V was shortened by 6 bases and J by 0 bases, with 15 bases between the two germline ends. Germline V gives CDR1 SEHNR, CDR2 FQNEAQ (reference sequence). CDR3 size: 16 residues. DNA of the CDR3: TGTGCCAGCAGTTTCAGATCAGGGAGCTCTGGAAACACCATATATTTT. Translation: CASSFRSGSSGNTIYF.

This clonotype is judged medium-sized (0.01 to 0.1%). The library was designed around alpha chains, so this beta chain is a stray read whose abundance carries little weight. This rearrangement joins TRBV12-3 or TRBV12-4 to TRBJ1-6; 8 bases are a match to TRBD1. The CDR3 extends over 14 amino acids. The V segment lost 5 bases and the J segment 7 bases; nucleotides outside the gene matches: 4. CDR3 sequence reads: CASSDRGWNSPLHF. The CDR3 DNA reads TGTGCCAGCAGTGACAGGGGCTGGAATTCACCCCTCCACTTT.

In its sample, this clonotype was seen a few times. This beta chain came through as a stray read in a library set up for alpha chains, and its size says little. The chain is built from TRBV30 and TRBJ2-6, with a possible D match to TRBD2 (5 bases). Germline V gene data show CDR1 as GTSNPN and CDR2 as SVGIG (reference sequence). The CDR3 is made up of 14 amino acids. CDR3 region: CARFEGSGANVLTF. The CDR3 DNA reads as TGTGCGAGGTTCGAGGGCTCTGGGGCCAACGTCCTGACTTTC.

In regard to this clonotype: As an off-target read in a library built for alpha chains, this beta chain has a frequency of little significance. The chain employs TRBV24-1 and TRBJ1-1; perhaps TRBD1 as D (5 bases). The CDR3 runs 13 residues. The V and J ends lost 7 bases and 4 bases respectively, with 12 bases between them. From germline, CDR1 is KGHDR and CDR2 SFDVKD. As DNA, the CDR3 is TGTGCCACCAGCGCAGGGATTCTCACTGAAGCTTTCTTT. Amino acid sequence: CATSAGILTEAFF.

In its sample, this clonotype is medium-sized. This beta chain lies outside the target of a library built for alpha chains; its clone size means little. The CDR3 protein is CSAHSGLGTDTQYF. The CDR3 nucleotides are TGCAGTGCCCACTCTGGGTTGGGCACAGATACGCAGTATTTT. This chain uses TRBV20-1 with TRBJ2-3; D is undetermined. Germline CDR1 and CDR2: DFQATT and SNEGSKA (reference sequence). CDR3 length equals 14 residues. V shed 6 bases and J shed 1 base, with 14 bases lying between them.

About this clonotype itself: The size of this beta chain means little, since it is a stray read in a library made for alpha chains. The chain links TRBV20-1 to TRBJ1-4; D is undetermined. This CDR3 contains 13 residues. Trimming shortened V by 6 bases and J by 3 bases, and 11 bases separated the two germline ends. Germline assignment: CDR1 DFQATT and CDR2 SNEGSKA (reference sequence). CDR3 in amino acids: CSALDQANEKLFF. DNA of the CDR3: TGCAGTGCACTGGACCAGGCTAATGAAAAACTGTTTTTT.

This clonotype rates as medium-sized. This beta chain is a stray read from a library made for alpha chains; its abundance is not meaningful. The gene calls are TRBV11-3 and TRBJ2-5, with D hard to call. With 4 bases removed from V and 7 bases from J, the gap between germline ends came to 13 bases. The V gene's germline CDR1 is SGHNT and CDR2 YENEEA. This CDR3 is 13 amino acids long. In DNA form, the CDR3 reads TGTGCCAGCAGCTCCCGGACCGCGCCGACCCAGTACTTC. Translation gives CASSSRTAPTQYF.